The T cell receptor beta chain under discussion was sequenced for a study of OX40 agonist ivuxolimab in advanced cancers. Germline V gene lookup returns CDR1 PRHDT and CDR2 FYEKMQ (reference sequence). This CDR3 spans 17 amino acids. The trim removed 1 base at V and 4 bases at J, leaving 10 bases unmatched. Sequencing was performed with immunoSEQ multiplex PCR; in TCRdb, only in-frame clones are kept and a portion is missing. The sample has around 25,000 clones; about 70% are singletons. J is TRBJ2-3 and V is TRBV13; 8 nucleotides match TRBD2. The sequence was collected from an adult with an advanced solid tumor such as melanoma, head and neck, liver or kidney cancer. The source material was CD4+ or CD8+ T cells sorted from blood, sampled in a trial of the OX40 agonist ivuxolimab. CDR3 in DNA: TGTGCCAGCAGCTTAGCTCCAGCGGGGGAGGGGGCAGATACGCAGTATTTT. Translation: CASSLAPAGEGADTQYF.